The clone carrying this T cell receptor beta chain was recorded at least ten times. The antigen is not known. Healthy Caucasians alone served as donors. TCRdb re-derived calls from the 5' RACE reads in MiXCR, one entry per CDR3 protein. The repertoire has roughly 250,000 distinct CDR3 sequences, around 15% of them found once; the top ten carry approximately 9.3%. Between the trimmed V and J ends, which lost 4 bases and 1 base, there was a span of 5 bases. The CDR3 contains 14 residues. CDR1 is LGHDT, CDR2 YNNKEL, per germline (reference sequence). The data originate from a study of identical twins. Whole-study results and caveats: It was cross-sectional statistical analysis, not following the same donors, that the conclusions relied on.

The specimen sequenced was memory (CD45RO+) T cells sorted from blood. This chain connects TRBV3-1 to TRBJ2-6; D remains unclear. This receptor was identified in a woman between 18 and 29 years old in good health. This CDR3 reads CASSRESGANVLTF. CDR3 sequence (DNA): TGTGCCAGCAGCCGCGAGTCTGGGGCCAACGTCCTGACTTTC.